This T cell receptor (beta chain) was sequenced during a study of blood T cell repertoires in COVID-19. Sequenced by immunoSEQ multiplex PCR; TCRdb stores in-frame clones only, minus some. The sample lists about 140,000 clones; 75% to 90% were seen once. This CDR3 region has 14 residues. Trimming removed 7 bases from V and 7 bases from J; junction bases left unmatched: 7. Germline CDR1 is LNHDA and CDR2 is SQIVND (reference sequence). Sequenced input: peripheral blood. This TCR came from an elderly woman with acute or convalescent COVID-19. The V and J genes are TRBV19 and TRBJ1-6; 7 bases fit TRBD1. The CDR3 is CASMGARGNSPLHF. CDR3 in DNA: TGTGCCAGTATGGGGGCCAGGGGGAATTCACCCCTCCACTTT.